This T cell receptor (beta chain) stems from a study of T cells in tumors after PD-1 blockade. Study-wide background: Either cemiplimab 350 mg every 2 weeks or pembrolizumab 200 mg every 3 weeks was given. Study results and caveats: Roughly two fifths of tumor TCR clonotypes were also found in blood.

Assay used: immunoSEQ multiplex PCR; TCRdb lists only in-frame clones, some missing. The sample has tens of thousands of clones; roughly 76% are singletons. As regards this clone: The antigen is undetermined.

CDR1 is SQVTM and CDR2 is ANQGSEA in the germline V gene. CDR3 length: 14 residues. V shed 5 bases and J 11 bases; nucleotides not matched to a gene: 16. This sequence joins TRBV29-1 and TRBJ1-1; TRBD1 aligns across 8 bases. This TCR was recovered from a human donor with basal cell carcinoma. This specimen was PBMCs, taken after anti-PD-1 treatment. The CDR3 reads CSVSQTGQGSLAFF. As DNA, the CDR3 is TGCAGCGTTTCCCAAACAGGACAGGGTTCTTTGGCTTTCTTT. Full variable domain (rest looked up from reference TRBV29-1 and TRBJ1-1): SAVISQKPSRDICQRGTSLTIQCQVDSQVTMMFWYRQQPGQSLTLIATANQGSEATYESGFVIDKFPISRPNLTFSTLTVSNMSPEDSSIYLCSVSQTGQGSLAFFGQGTRLTVV.